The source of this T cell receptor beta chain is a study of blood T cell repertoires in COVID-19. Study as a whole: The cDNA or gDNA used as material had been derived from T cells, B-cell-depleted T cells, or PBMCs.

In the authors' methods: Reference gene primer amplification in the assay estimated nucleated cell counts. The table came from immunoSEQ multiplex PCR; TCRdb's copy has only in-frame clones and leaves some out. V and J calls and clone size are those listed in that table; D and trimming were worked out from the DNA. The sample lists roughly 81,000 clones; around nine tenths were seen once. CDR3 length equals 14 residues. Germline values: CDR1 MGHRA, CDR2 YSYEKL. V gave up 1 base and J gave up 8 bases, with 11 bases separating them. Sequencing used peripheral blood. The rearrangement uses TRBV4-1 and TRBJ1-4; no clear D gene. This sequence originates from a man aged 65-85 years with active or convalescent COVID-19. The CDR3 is CASSQGVNLEKLFF. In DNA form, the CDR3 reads TGCGCCAGCAGCCAAGGTGTAAACTTAGAAAAACTGTTTTTT.